A single sample gave rise to the 26 T cell receptor beta chains below, sequenced in a study of shared clonotypes between healthy human individuals. Generated by immunoSEQ multiplex PCR, the TCRdb table keeps only in-frame clones and is missing some. The sample has millions of clones; about 92% are singletons. Material for sequencing was naive CD4+ T cells sorted from blood. The sample's subset: CD45RA+ positively selected. The receptors were gathered from a man aged 18 to 30 in good health.

This rearrangement joins TRBV27 to TRBJ1-5; D is unclear. CDR1 and CDR2 (germline): MNHEY, SMNVEV (reference sequence). The CDR3 runs to 13 residues. Trimming stripped 3 bases from V and 6 bases from J, with 9 bases between. CDR3 nucleotide sequence: TGTGCCAGCAGTTTTTTAGCTGGTCAGCCCCAGCATTTT. It yields the protein CASSFLAGQPQHF.

Notes on this clone: Other DNA sequences in the same sample also yield this CDR3. The J gene is TRBJ2-2, the V gene TRBV5-4, with D unresolved. V lost 0 bases to trimming and J lost 1 base, with 4 bases between them. Germline V gene sequence: CDR1 SGHNT, CDR2 YYREEE (reference sequence). The CDR3 covers 14 residues. CDR3 DNA: TGTGCCAGCAGCTTGGTACAGAACACCGGGGAGCTGTTTTTT. It specifies CASSLVQNTGELFF.

The chain recombines TRBV4-1 with TRBJ2-5; D call uncertain. CDR3 length: 11 amino acids. The V gene lost 4 bases and the J gene lost 7 bases, with 7 bases spanning the gap. Looked up from germline, CDR1 is MGHRA and CDR2 is YSYEKL. CDR3 coding DNA: TGCGCCAGCAGCCCGCCGGGGACCCAGTACTTC. Protein: CASSPPGTQYF.

V and J are TRBV6-5 and TRBJ1-1; 8 bases are shared with TRBD1. Germline V gene sequence: CDR1 MNHEY, CDR2 SVGAGI. CDR3 length equals 14 residues. Unmatched junction bases numbered 8, after V lost 10 bases and J lost 1 base. The CDR3 loop reads CATSTGTGNTEAFF. The CDR3 nucleotides are TGTGCCACTTCGACCGGGACAGGGAACACTGAAGCTTTCTTT.

The genes are TRBV30 and TRBJ1-3; D perhaps matches TRBD1 (6 bases). CDR1 GTSNPN and CDR2 SVGIG come from the germline V gene (reference sequence). V lost 2 bases and J 0 bases, leaving 20 bases between the germline ends. The CDR3 is made up of 18 amino acids. The CDR3 sequence: CAWSLKGGSVFSGNTIYF. CDR3 sequence (DNA): TGTGCCTGGAGTCTGAAGGGGGGCAGTGTTTTCTCTGGAAACACCATATATTTT.

This chain uses TRBV7-2 with TRBJ2-3; 10 bases line up with TRBD2. The V gene's germline CDR1 is SGHTA and CDR2 FQGNSA. After removal of 2 bases from V and 2 bases from J, the junction contained 13 bases not matched to a gene. The CDR3 length is 19 residues. CDR3: CASSLYPSGGWDYTDTQYF. CDR3 bases: TGTGCCAGCAGCTTATACCCTAGCGGGGGATGGGATTACACAGATACGCAGTATTTT.

This chain uses TRBV18 with TRBJ1-4; tentative D call: TRBD1 (6 bases). CDR1 and CDR2 (germline): KGHSH, LQKENI. The CDR3 spans 15 residues. With 6 bases removed from V and 5 bases from J, the gap between germline ends came to 16 bases. The CDR3 loop reads CASSLGGGQNEKLFF. The CDR3 bases are TGTGCCAGCTCCCTCGGGGGGGGCCAAAATGAAAAACTGTTTTTT. The full variable domain, with the rest looked up from reference TRBV18 and TRBJ1-4, is NAGVMQNPRHLVRRRGQEARLRCSPMKGHSHVYWYRQLPEEGLKFMVYLQKENIIDESGMPKERFSAEFPKEGPSILRIQQVVRGDSAAYFCASSLGGGQNEKLFFGSGTQLSVL.

This sequence joins TRBV5-1 and TRBJ2-5; 12 nucleotides match TRBD2. Germline CDR1 reads SGHRS; CDR2 reads YFSETQ. This CDR3 comprises 16 residues. J lost 5 bases, V lost 0 bases, and 5 bases had no gene match. The CDR3 DNA sequence: TGCGCCAGCAGCTTGGGACTAGCGGGGGTTAGGGAGACCCAGTACTTC. It yields the protein CASSLGLAGVRETQYF.

This chain links TRBV28 with TRBJ1-4; TRBD1 is a possible D gene (6 bases). Germline CDR1 is MDHEN and CDR2 is SYDVKM. The CDR3 extends over 13 amino acids. Trimming shortened V by 6 bases and J by 8 bases, and 13 bases separated the two germline ends. CDR3 in amino acids: CASRPGTLEKLFF. CDR3 DNA: TGTGCCAGCAGACCCGGGACATTGGAAAAACTGTTTTTT.

The chain carries TRBV27 and TRBJ2-7; the match to TRBD2 covers 7 bases. Germline V gene lookup returns CDR1 MNHEY and CDR2 SMNVEV (reference sequence). V shed 7 bases, J shed 5 bases, and the junction held 8 bases outside the gene matches. This CDR3 is 13 amino acids long. The CDR3 reads CASTKPGGNEQYF. The CDR3 DNA reads TGTGCCAGCACCAAACCGGGAGGAAACGAGCAGTACTTC.

J is TRBJ2-7 and V is TRBV27; D might be TRBD2 (5 bases). Germline values: CDR1 MNHEY, CDR2 SMNVEV (reference sequence). The CDR3 is 14 residues long. The germline V and J ends were trimmed by 5 bases and 4 bases, with 15 bases remaining between them. Here the CDR3 reads CASSRGLPGYEQYF. DNA for the CDR3: TGTGCCAGCAGTCGCGGCCTCCCGGGGTACGAGCAGTACTTC.

This clone appeared once. V usage is TRBV9 and J usage is TRBJ2-7; 7 nucleotides align to TRBD1. From germline, CDR1 is SGDLS and CDR2 YYNGEE. Trimming removed 0 bases from V and 7 bases from J; junction bases left unmatched: 4. This CDR3 has 13 amino acids. The CDR3 reads CASSVVQGSEQYF. The CDR3 DNA follows: TGTGCCAGCAGCGTAGTACAGGGGAGTGAGCAGTACTTC.

The chain uses TRBV12-2 and TRBJ2-3; the D call TRBD2 from the table was never checked on the DNA. TRBV12-2 is assigned pseudogene status. The CDR3 contains 16 residues. CDR3: CASRLITSRPPDTQYF. The CDR3 DNA is TGTGCAAGTCGCTTAATCACTAGTCGACCCCCAGATACGCAGTATTTT.

This sequence joins TRBV6-5 and TRBJ2-1; D is unresolved. The CDR3 runs to 14 residues. Germline lookup yields CDR1 MNHEY and CDR2 SVGAGI. V lost 5 bases to trimming and J lost 4 bases, with 12 bases between them. CDR3: CASSTHGPYNEQFF. DNA for the CDR3: TGTGCCAGCAGTACCCATGGGCCATACAATGAGCAGTTCTTC.

The chain carries TRBV7-6 and TRBJ2-7; no clear D. Germline V gene lookup returns CDR1 SGHVS and CDR2 FNYEAQ. The CDR3 has 14 amino acids. Trimming shortened V by 4 bases and J by 2 bases, and 12 bases separated the two germline ends. The CDR3 nucleotides are TGTGCCAGCAGCTCTCTAATAGGCGCCTACGAGCAGTACTTC. This gives the protein CASSSLIGAYEQYF.

The chain joins TRBV7-2 to TRBJ2-1; TRBD2 is a possible D gene (6 bases). The germline gives CDR1 SGHTA, CDR2 FQGNSA. V lost 1 base and J 0 bases, leaving 10 bases between the germline ends. The CDR3 is 16 residues long. CDR3 nucleotide sequence: TGTGCCAGCAGCTTAGGTAGCGGAGTCTCCTACAATGAGCAGTTCTTC. Translating it yields CASSLGSGVSYNEQFF. Filled out from reference TRBV7-2 and TRBJ2-1, the complete variable domain reads GAGVSQSPSNKVTEKGKDVELRCDPISGHTALYWYRQSLGQGLEFLIYFQGNSAPDKSGLPSDRFSAERTGGSVSTLTIQRTQQEDSAVYLCASSLGSGVSYNEQFFGPGTRLTVL.

The chain couples TRBV6-4 to TRBJ1-2; 11 bases line up with TRBD1. J lost 4 bases, V lost 6 bases, and 7 bases had no gene match. This CDR3 region has 15 residues. Germline CDR1 and CDR2: MRHNA and SNTAGT. The DNA of the CDR3 is TGTGCCAGCAGACAGACCGGGACAGGGGGCTATGGCTACACCTTC. Its protein is CASRQTGTGGYGYTF.

Regarding this clone: A read error may account for a junction end that differs from germline. This chain joins TRBV7-3 and TRBJ2-1; TRBD2 agrees at 11 bases. The CDR3 totals 15 residues. Germline V lookup: CDR1 SGHTA, CDR2 FQGTGA. CDR3 region: CASSRAPTSGDPPIF. CDR3 coding DNA: TGTGCCAGCAGCCGGGCACCGACTAGCGGGGATCCGCCGATCTTC.

V usage is TRBV5-6 and J usage is TRBJ2-7; 7 bases are a match to TRBD1. Germline CDR1 is SGHDT and CDR2 is YYEEEE. This CDR3 has 14 residues. The V segment lost 4 bases and the J segment 2 bases; nucleotides outside the gene matches: 6. The CDR3 coding sequence is TGTGCCAGCAGCATCGGACAGGTAACCTACGAGCAGTACTTC. It yields the protein CASSIGQVTYEQYF.

V gene TRBV10-3 combines with J gene TRBJ1-1; possibly TRBD1 for D (6 bases). The CDR3 runs 14 residues. Germline assignment: CDR1 ENHRY and CDR2 SYGVKD. Trimming cost V 8 bases and J 4 bases, with 17 bases left between them. In DNA, the CDR3 is TGTGCCATCTCTGAGTCAAAGGGGGGCACTGAAGCTTTCTTT. It encodes CAISESKGGTEAFF.

A remark on this clone: The sample holds other DNA sequences that translate to the same CDR3. The rearrangement joins TRBV30 to TRBJ2-1, with D hard to call. Germline assignment: CDR1 GTSNPN and CDR2 SVGIG (reference sequence). This CDR3 spans 12 amino acids. V was trimmed by 0 bases and J by 7 bases, leaving 7 bases between them. The CDR3 reads CAWSVLVNEQFF. CDR3 in DNA: TGTGCCTGGAGTGTACTTGTGAATGAGCAGTTCTTC.

The V and J genes are TRBV7-3 and TRBJ2-7; 10 bases agree with TRBD1. Germline-derived CDR1 and CDR2 are SGHTA and FQGTGA. V was pared by 5 bases and J by 3 bases, with 13 bases of the junction left unmatched. This CDR3 region has 17 residues. CDR3 in amino acids: CASSTDDRGRPNYEQYF. CDR3 coding DNA: TGTGCCAGCAGCACAGACGACAGGGGGCGACCCAACTACGAGCAGTACTTC. Based on the CDR3 plus reference TRBV7-3 and TRBJ2-7, the full variable domain is GAGVSQTPSNKVTEKGKYVELRCDPISGHTALYWYRQSLGQGPEFLIYFQGTGAADDSGLPNDRFFAVRPEGSVSTLKIQRTERGDSAVYLCASSTDDRGRPNYEQYFGPGTRLTVT.

The CDR3 coding sequence is TGCGCCAGCAGCTCCGGGCCAGAGGGCAATGAGCAGTTCTTC. It specifies CASSSGPEGNEQFF. V and J are TRBV5-1 and TRBJ2-1; D might be TRBD2 (5 bases). Germline lookup yields CDR1 SGHRS and CDR2 YFSETQ. V lost 3 bases to trimming and J lost 6 bases, with 13 bases between them. This CDR3 has 14 residues.

The chain joins TRBV30 to TRBJ2-1; no clear D. The length of the CDR3 is 10 residues. With 3 bases removed from V and 9 bases from J, the gap between germline ends came to 6 bases. Germline V lookup: CDR1 GTSNPN, CDR2 SVGIG (reference sequence). This CDR3 reads CAWSRAEQFF. The CDR3 DNA reads TGTGCCTGGAGCCGGGCTGAGCAGTTCTTC.

This chain connects TRBV14 to TRBJ1-2, with D uncertain. Germline V gene lookup returns CDR1 SGHDN and CDR2 FVKESK. V lost 1 base and J lost 1, with 16 bases in between. The CDR3 is made up of 17 amino acids. The CDR3 DNA is TGTGCCAGCAGCCAAGGGGTGTTGGAAAAACGTAACTATGGCTACACCTTC. This translates into CASSQGVLEKRNYGYTF.

This chain links TRBV18 with TRBJ1-6, with 8 positions matching TRBD1. Germline CDR1 KGHSH, CDR2 LQKENI. The ends lost 4 bases at V and 8 bases at J; junction bases unmatched: 10. The CDR3 contains 16 residues. As DNA, the CDR3 is TGTGCCAGCTCACTCCTCGTTGACAGGGGAGATTCACCCCTCCACTTT. It is translated as CASSLLVDRGDSPLHF.